These 10 T cell receptor beta chains came from one sample sequenced in a study of human T cells and chemical hapten exposure (dated by TCRdb to the early 2020s). Library prep was done by RACE. These reads were obtained on a NextSeq 500. TCRdb reprocessed the public reads (quality trimming at Q25 with fastp, clone calling with MiXCR) and kept in-frame beta chains. Under each unique CDR3 protein, matching rows form one entry showing the most common genes and DNA. The sample contains roughly 48,000 distinct CDR3 sequences, 9.5% to 12% of them found a single time. The top ten clones comprise about 1.8% of the sample. The label giving this sample's time point can be read as: patch test 1, 2 weeks after DPC sensitization. Read against the paper, the sample's treatment or condition label means: therapeutic diphenylcyclopropenone sensitization with weekly scalp DPC. Total RNA was extracted from unfractionated whole blood collected in Tempus Blood RNA tubes.

This specimen consisted of whole blood, obtained in connection with sensitization to the hapten diphenylcyclopropenone (DPC). These receptors were taken from a woman between 40 and 50 years old with alopecia areata. Some clones in this sample may be carry-over from other donors' samples.

This clonotype was counted between two and nine times. This sequence joins TRBV28 and TRBJ1-1; TRBD1 matches 11 bases. V dropped 5 bases and J dropped 0; count of bases not matched to a gene: 11. Germline CDR1 reads MDHEN; CDR2 reads SYDVKM. This CDR3 region has 18 residues. This CDR3 is CASSAGGTGGYLNTEAFF. DNA of the CDR3: TGTGCCAGCAGTGCCGGCGGGACAGGGGGTTATCTGAACACTGAAGCTTTCTTT.

There are a few counts of this clonotype. The chain links TRBV7-8 to TRBJ2-1, with unresolved D. Germline CDR1 reads SGHVS; CDR2 reads FQNEAQ. This CDR3 has 13 amino acids. V gave up 5 bases and J gave up 6 bases, with 11 bases separating them. This CDR3 reads CASSPRPSNEQFF. In DNA, the CDR3 is TGTGCCAGCAGCCCCAGGCCCTCCAATGAGCAGTTCTTC.

This sequence joins TRBV29-1 and TRBJ2-1, with 10 bases that match TRBD2. Trimming cost V 7 bases and J 10 bases; bases outside gene matches: 13. CDR3 length equals 14 residues. The germline V gene has CDR1 SQVTM and CDR2 ANQGSEA. In DNA, the CDR3 is TGCAGCGCTGAGAGGCTAGCGGGAGAGGGCGAGCAGTTCTTC. Residues: CSAERLAGEGEQFF.

This clonotype was detected ten times or more. CDR3 sequence reads: CASSPRPQETQYF. In nucleotides, the CDR3 is TGTGCCAGCAGTCCTCGGCCCCAAGAGACCCAGTACTTC. The rearrangement links TRBV7-6 to TRBJ2-5; D is unclear. Germline-derived CDR1 and CDR2 are SGHVS and FNYEAQ. The length of the CDR3 is 13 residues. Trimming removed 6 bases from V and 1 base from J, with 9 bases in between.

This sequence joins TRBV5-6 and TRBJ2-1; 10 positions agree with TRBD2. CDR3 size: 16 residues. J lost 4 bases, V lost 2 bases, and 6 bases had no gene match. Looked up from germline, CDR1 is SGHDT and CDR2 is YYEEEE. The CDR3 DNA follows: TGTGCCAGCAGCTTCTCCGGGACTAGCGCTTACAATGAGCAGTTCTTC. As protein: CASSFSGTSAYNEQFF.

The rearrangement links TRBV20-1 to TRBJ1-3, with TRBD1 matching 9 bases. The CDR3 consists of 15 residues. The germline V gene encodes CDR1 DFQATT and CDR2 SNEGSKA (reference sequence). V lost 3 bases and J lost 6; bases outside the gene matches: 9. The CDR3: CSARKTTGGVNTIYF. Written as DNA, the CDR3 is TGCAGTGCTAGGAAGACCACAGGGGGCGTAAACACCATATATTTT.

The chain combines TRBV7-8 with TRBJ2-2; D is perhaps TRBD2 (5 bases). This CDR3 is built from 15 residues. CDR1 is SGHVS and CDR2 is FQNEAQ in the germline V gene. V lost 5 bases and J lost 1, with 11 bases in between. In DNA form, the CDR3 reads TGTGCCAGCAGCCCCCAGGCGGGGAACACCGGGGAGCTGTTTTTT. Its protein product is CASSPQAGNTGELFF.

J is TRBJ2-2 and V is TRBV5-4; 7 bases are a match to TRBD2. This CDR3 has 15 residues. CDR1 is SGHNT and CDR2 is YYREEE in the germline V gene (reference sequence). With V trimmed by 10 bases and J by 4 bases, 13 bases remained unmatched. In DNA, the CDR3 is TGTGCCGCCAGGCGGGGGAGTTCGGGCACCGGGGAGCTGTTTTTT. Translation: CAARRGSSGTGELFF.

The V gene is TRBV9, the J gene TRBJ1-1; D not resolved. Germline V gene sequence: CDR1 SGDLS, CDR2 YYNGEE. The V and J ends lost 1 base and 3 bases respectively, with 7 bases between them. CDR3 length: 13 amino acids. The CDR3 is CASSVRPHTEAFF. CDR3 bases: TGTGCCAGCAGCGTACGACCGCACACTGAAGCTTTCTTT.

The sample holds many counts of this clonotype. The V and J genes are TRBV24-1 and TRBJ1-1; D is ambiguous. Looked up from germline, CDR1 is KGHDR and CDR2 is SFDVKD. The V gene lost 7 bases and the J gene lost 1 base, with 9 bases spanning the gap. The length of the CDR3 is 13 residues. The CDR3 coding sequence is TGTGCCACCAGGAACACCGAGAACACTGAAGCTTTCTTT. Its translation is CATRNTENTEAFF.